The rows below give T cell receptor beta chains drawn from one sample of a study of OX40 agonist ivuxolimab in advanced cancers. Produced via immunoSEQ multiplex PCR; TCRdb's table is partial and in-frame only. The sample contains roughly 150,000 clones, roughly 94% of which appear only once. The source material was CD4+ or CD8+ T cells sorted from blood, sampled in a trial of the OX40 agonist ivuxolimab. All receptors derive from an adult with an advanced solid tumor such as melanoma, head and neck, liver or kidney cancer. Each CDR3 is given with its conserved first and last residue. A D gene is named only where the DNA matches it firmly. For some rows the clone size is stated as once, few or many, or as a class when expanded; others skip it.

j_call v_call clone_size d_call cdr3_nt cdr3_aa
TRBJ2-6 TRBV7-9 . . TGTGCCAGCAGCTCAGAGGGGACCTCCCGCTCTGGGGCCAACGTCCTGACTTTC CASSSEGTSRSGANVLTF
TRBJ2-3 TRBV27 . . TGTGCCAGCAGGGGTACAGGGACAGATACGCAGTATTTT CASRGTGTDTQYF
TRBJ2-6 TRBV4-2 . . TGTGCCAGCAGCCAAACCCGGGAGTGGGGGGCCAACGTCCTGACTTTC CASSQTREWGANVLTF
TRBJ1-2 TRBV19 . . TGTGCCACAAGCCTCCGTACGGCTAACTATGGCTACACCTTC CATSLRTANYGYTF
TRBJ2-1 TRBV5-5 . TRBD1 TGTGCCAGCAGCCCCTCCGGGACAGGGTTGTATGAGCAGTTCTTC CASSPSGTGLYEQFF
TRBJ1-1 TRBV6-5 . . TGTGCCAGCAGTTACAGCGGACAGCAGAACACTGAAGCTTTCTTT CASSYSGQQNTEAFF
TRBJ2-5 TRBV5-6 once . TGTGCCAGCAGCAAGGACACCCTCTGGACCCAGTACTTC CASSKDTLWTQYF
TRBJ2-3 TRBV11-3 . . TGTGCCAGCAGCTTGAGCGGAAGCACAGATACGCAGTATTTT CASSLSGSTDTQYF
TRBJ2-1 TRBV28 . TRBD2 TGTGCCAGCAGTTCCGCGGCTAGCGGGAGGGCCAAGGATGAGCAGTTCTTC CASSSAASGRAKDEQFF
TRBJ2-3 TRBV19 . . TGTGCCAGTAGCCGGGACCGTGGGGATACGCAGTATTTT CASSRDRGDTQYF
TRBJ2-7 TRBV2 . TRBD1 TGTGCCAGCAGTGATGGACAGGGACTTTATCTTTCCCCCTACGAGCAGTACTTC CASSDGQGLYLSPYEQYF
TRBJ2-1 TRBV28 . TRBD1 TGTGCCAGCAGTTCGCCCCGAGGGACAGGGGCTAATAATGAGCAGTTCTTC CASSSPRGTGANNEQFF
TRBJ2-7 TRBV27 . TRBD1 TGTGCCAGCTCGGACAGGGGTCCTTACGAGCAGTACTTC CASSDRGPYEQYF
TRBJ1-2 TRBV6-5 . . TGTGCCAGCAGTTCCGCGGGGGCGACATTCACGGGCTACACCTTC CASSSAGATFTGYTF
TRBJ1-2 TRBV28 . . TGTGCCAGCAGTCCTACCTGGGGGGCGGGAGACGGGAATGGCTACACCTTC CASSPTWGAGDGNGYTF
TRBJ1-1 TRBV18 . . TGTGCCAGCTCTTCAGGCCTAAACACTGAAGCTTTCTTT CASSSGLNTEAFF
TRBJ1-2 TRBV6-5 . . TGTGCCAGCTTTAAGGGGATCTATGGCTACACCTTC CASFKGIYGYTF
TRBJ2-5 TRBV9 . . TGTGCCAGCAGCTCACACCGACAGACGGGGACCCAGTACTTC CASSSHRQTGTQYF
TRBJ2-4 TRBV7-8 . . TGTGCCAGCAGCTCCAGACCGGAAAACATTCAGTACTTC CASSSRPENIQYF
TRBJ1-1 TRBV27 . . TGTGCCAGCAGTCTTATCGGACGGACGATGGCTTTCTTT CASSLIGRTMAFF
TRBJ2-3 TRBV5-5 . TRBD1 TGTGCCAGCAGGGACAGGAGCACAGATACGCAGTATTTT CASRDRSTDTQYF
TRBJ2-7 TRBV7-3 . . TGTGCCAGCAGCTTAACCAGGGGAGGCTCCTACGAGCAGTACTTC CASSLTRGGSYEQYF
TRBJ1-4 TRBV7-2 . TRBD1 TGTGCCAGCAGCCCTGGACAGGGGGCGGAAAAACTGTTTTTT CASSPGQGAEKLFF
TRBJ2-2 TRBV11-3 . . TGTGCCAGCAGCTTAAAGGTCTGGGGACTCAATGACACCGGGGAGCTGTTTTTT CASSLKVWGLNDTGELFF
TRBJ1-2 TRBV2 . . TGTGCCAGCAGCGGCGTTGGGACGGGCATCTATGGCTACACCTTC CASSGVGTGIYGYTF
TRBJ1-5 TRBV19 . . TGTGCCAGTACCGACCAGGTGGGGGGGTATAGCAATCAGCCCCAGCATTTT CASTDQVGGYSNQPQHF
TRBJ2-7 TRBV9 . . TGTGCCAGCAGCGTAGGAGGAGGCATAAACGAGCAGTACTTC CASSVGGGINEQYF
TRBJ1-4 TRBV2 . . TGTGCCATCTCGTCCGCAGATGAAAAACTGTTTTTT CAISSADEKLFF
TRBJ2-7 TRBV6-1 . . TGTGCCAGCACCCTTGGGGGAGCCTCCTACGAGCAGTACTTC CASTLGGASYEQYF
TRBJ1-2 TRBV19 . . TGTGCCAGTAGTATAAAGGGACCGATTAACTATGGCTACACCTTC CASSIKGPINYGYTF
TRBJ2-1 TRBV9 . . TGTGCCAGCAGCGTAGCACAGGGAGGGATGGTCGATGAGCAGTTCTTC CASSVAQGGMVDEQFF
TRBJ1-5 TRBV6-6 . TRBD1 TGTGCCAGCAAGGACAGGGTGGTGTATAGCAATCAGCCCCAGCATTTT CASKDRVVYSNQPQHF
TRBJ2-1 TRBV6-5 . . TGTGCCAGCAGGCTCCTCTTGTATGAGCAGTTCTTC CASRLLLYEQFF